This T cell receptor (beta chain) was captured in a study of CD8 T cells in Susac syndrome. Findings and limits, study-wide: The study admitted that it had a relatively small number of individuals in its TCR sequencing and HLA analysis.

Trimming stripped 7 bases from V and 0 bases from J, with 12 bases between. Germline CDR1 MNHNS, CDR2 SASEGT. There are 14 residues in the CDR3. Turning to this clonotype: Its antigen is still unknown.

It was treatment-naive patients with stable or active relapsing-remitting disease who made up the multiple sclerosis controls. Random hexamers served to reverse transcribe about 0.45 to 1 ug RNA. TCRdb passed the immunoSEQ multiplex PCR reads through MiXCR, listing each CDR3 protein once. The sample includes about 300,000 distinct CDR3 sequences, approximately 90% seen only once; the top ten take 0.18%. V is TRBV6-1 and J is TRBJ2-5; TRBD1 might be the D (6 bases). The TCR comes from a human donor with multiple sclerosis. Sequenced input: CD8+ T cells from PBMCs. CDR3 DNA: TGTGCCAGCATAGGACAGCTGTACCAAGAGACCCAGTACTTC. As protein: CASIGQLYQETQYF.